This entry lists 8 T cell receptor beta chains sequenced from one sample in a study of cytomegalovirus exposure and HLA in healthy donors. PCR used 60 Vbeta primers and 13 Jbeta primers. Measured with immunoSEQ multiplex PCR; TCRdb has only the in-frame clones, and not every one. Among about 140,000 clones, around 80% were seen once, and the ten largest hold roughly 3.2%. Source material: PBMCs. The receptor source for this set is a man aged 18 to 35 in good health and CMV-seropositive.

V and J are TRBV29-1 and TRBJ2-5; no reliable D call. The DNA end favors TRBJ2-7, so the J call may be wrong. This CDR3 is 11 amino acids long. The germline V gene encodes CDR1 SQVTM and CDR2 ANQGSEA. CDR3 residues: CSVTEVYEQYF. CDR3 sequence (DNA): TGCAGCGTCACCGAAGTCTACGAGCAGTACTTC.

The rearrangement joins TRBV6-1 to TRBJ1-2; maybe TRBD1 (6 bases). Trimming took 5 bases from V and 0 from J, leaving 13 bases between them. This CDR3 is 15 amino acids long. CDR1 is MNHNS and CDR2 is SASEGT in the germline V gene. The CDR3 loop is CASSNTGSSNYGYTF. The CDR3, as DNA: TGTGCCAGCAGTAATACAGGGTCATCTAACTATGGCTACACCTTC.

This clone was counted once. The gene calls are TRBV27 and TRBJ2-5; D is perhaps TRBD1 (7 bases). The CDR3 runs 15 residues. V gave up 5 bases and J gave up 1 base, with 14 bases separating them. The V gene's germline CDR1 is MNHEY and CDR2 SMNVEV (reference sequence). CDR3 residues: CASSGRDRLQETQYF. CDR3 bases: TGTGCCAGCAGTGGGCGGGACAGACTCCAAGAGACCCAGTACTTC.

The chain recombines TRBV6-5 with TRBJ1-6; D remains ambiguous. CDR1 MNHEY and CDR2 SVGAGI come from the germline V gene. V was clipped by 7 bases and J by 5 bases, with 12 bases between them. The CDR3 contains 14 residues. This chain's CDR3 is CASKKERDNSPLHF. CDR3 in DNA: TGTGCCAGCAAAAAAGAGAGGGATAATTCACCCCTCCACTTT.

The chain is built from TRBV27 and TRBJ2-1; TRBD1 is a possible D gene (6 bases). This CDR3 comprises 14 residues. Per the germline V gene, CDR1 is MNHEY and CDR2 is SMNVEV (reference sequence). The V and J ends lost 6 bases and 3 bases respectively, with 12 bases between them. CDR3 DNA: TGTGCCAGCAGGATGGCAGGGGTCTACAATGAGCAGTTCTTC. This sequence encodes CASRMAGVYNEQFF.

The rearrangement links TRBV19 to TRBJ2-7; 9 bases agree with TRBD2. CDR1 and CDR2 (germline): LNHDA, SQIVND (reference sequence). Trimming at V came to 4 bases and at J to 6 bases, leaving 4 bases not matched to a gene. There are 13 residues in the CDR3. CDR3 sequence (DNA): TGTGCCAGTAGTACGGGACTAGCCCGCGAGCAGTACTTC. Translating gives CASSTGLAREQYF.

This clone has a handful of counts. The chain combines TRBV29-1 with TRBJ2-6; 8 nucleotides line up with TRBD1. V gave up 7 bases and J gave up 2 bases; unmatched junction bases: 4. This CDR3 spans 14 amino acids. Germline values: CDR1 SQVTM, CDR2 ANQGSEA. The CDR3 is CSAQDRAGANVLTF. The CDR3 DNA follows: TGCAGCGCCCAGGACAGGGCTGGGGCCAACGTCCTGACTTTC. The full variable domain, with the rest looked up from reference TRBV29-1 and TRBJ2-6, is SAVISQKPSRDICQRGTSLTIQCQVDSQVTMMFWYRQQPGQSLTLIATANQGSEATYESGFVIDKFPISRPNLTFSTLTVSNMSPEDSSIYLCSAQDRAGANVLTFGAGSRLTVL.

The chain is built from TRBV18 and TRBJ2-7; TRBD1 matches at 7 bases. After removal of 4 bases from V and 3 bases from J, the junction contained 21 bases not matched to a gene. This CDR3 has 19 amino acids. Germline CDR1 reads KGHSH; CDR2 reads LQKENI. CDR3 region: CASSLASPHNRGSSYEQYF. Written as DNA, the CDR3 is TGTGCCAGCTCACTCGCCTCCCCCCACAACAGGGGAAGTAGCTACGAGCAGTACTTC.